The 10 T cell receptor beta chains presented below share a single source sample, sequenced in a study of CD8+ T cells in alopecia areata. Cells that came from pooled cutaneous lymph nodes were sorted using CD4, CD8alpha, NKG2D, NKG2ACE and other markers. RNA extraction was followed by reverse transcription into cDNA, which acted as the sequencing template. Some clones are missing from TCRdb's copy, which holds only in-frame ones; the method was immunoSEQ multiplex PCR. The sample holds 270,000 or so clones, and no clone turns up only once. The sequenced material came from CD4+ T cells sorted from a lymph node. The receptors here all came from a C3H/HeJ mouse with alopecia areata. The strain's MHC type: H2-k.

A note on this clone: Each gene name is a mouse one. The CDR3 DNA, read in part, is TGTGCCAGCGGTGATCCATTGGCAAACACA. It codes for CASGDPLANT. The entire CDR3 protein is CASGDPLANTEVFF. The chain uses TRBV13-2 and TRBJ1-1; D unresolved. The sequenced fragment ends 4 residues before the CDR3 boundary, so the rest is inferred from the germline J gene. Germline V CDR1 and CDR2: NNHNN, SYGAGS (reference sequence). V was clipped by 1 base and J by 0 bases, with 7 bases between them. The CDR3 sequence is 14 residues long.

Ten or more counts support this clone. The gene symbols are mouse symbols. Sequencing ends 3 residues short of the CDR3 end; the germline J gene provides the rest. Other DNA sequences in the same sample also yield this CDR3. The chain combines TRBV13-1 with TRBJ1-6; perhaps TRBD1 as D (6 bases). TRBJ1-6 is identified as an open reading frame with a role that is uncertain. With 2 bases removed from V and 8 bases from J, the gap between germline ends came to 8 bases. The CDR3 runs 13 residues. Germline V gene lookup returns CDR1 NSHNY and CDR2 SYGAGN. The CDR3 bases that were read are TGTGCCAGCAGTGACAGGGGAGATTCGCCC. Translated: CASSDRGDSP. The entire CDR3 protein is CASSDRGDSPLYF.

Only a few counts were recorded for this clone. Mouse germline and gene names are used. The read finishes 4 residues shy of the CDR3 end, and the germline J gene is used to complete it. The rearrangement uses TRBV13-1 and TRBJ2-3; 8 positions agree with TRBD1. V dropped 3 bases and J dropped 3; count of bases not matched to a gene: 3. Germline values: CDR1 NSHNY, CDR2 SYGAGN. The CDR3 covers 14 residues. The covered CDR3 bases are TGTGCCAGCAGTGGGACAGGGTACGCAGAA. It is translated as CASSGTGYAE. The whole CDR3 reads CASSGTGYAETLYF.

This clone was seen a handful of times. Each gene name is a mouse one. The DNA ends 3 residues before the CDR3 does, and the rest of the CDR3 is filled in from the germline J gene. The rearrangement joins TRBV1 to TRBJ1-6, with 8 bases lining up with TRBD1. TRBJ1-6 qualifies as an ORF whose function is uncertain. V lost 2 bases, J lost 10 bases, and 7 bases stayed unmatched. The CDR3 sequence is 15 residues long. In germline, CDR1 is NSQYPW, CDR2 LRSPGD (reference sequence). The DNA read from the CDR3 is TGCACCTGCAGTGCAATGGCAGGGGGCGCATCGCCC. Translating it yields CTCSAMAGGASP. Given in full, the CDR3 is CTCSAMAGGASPLYF.

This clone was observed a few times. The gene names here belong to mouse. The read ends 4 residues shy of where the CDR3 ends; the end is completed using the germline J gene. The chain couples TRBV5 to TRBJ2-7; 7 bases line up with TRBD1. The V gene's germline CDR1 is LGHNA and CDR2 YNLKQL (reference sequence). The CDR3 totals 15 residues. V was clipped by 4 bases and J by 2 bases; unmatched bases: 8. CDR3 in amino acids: CASSPLRGRAYEQYF. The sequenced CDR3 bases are TGTGCCAGCAGCCCACTCAGGGGGAGGGCCTAT.

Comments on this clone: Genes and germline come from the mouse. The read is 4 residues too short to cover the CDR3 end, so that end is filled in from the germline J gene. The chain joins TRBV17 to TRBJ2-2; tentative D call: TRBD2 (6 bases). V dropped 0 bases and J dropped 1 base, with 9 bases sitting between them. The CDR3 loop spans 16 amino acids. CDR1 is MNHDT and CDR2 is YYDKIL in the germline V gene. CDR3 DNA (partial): TGTGCTAGCAGTAGAGAGACGGGGGGAAACACCGGG. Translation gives CASSRETGGNTG. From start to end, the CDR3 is CASSRETGGNTGQLYF.

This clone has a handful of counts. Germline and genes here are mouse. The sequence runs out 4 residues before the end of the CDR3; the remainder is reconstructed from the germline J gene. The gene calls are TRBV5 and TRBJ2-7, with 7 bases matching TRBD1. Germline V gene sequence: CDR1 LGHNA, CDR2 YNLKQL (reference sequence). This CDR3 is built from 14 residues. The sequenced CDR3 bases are TGTGCCAGCAGCCAAGAATGGGACAGATAT. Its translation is CASSQEWDRY. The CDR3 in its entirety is CASSQEWDRYEQYF.

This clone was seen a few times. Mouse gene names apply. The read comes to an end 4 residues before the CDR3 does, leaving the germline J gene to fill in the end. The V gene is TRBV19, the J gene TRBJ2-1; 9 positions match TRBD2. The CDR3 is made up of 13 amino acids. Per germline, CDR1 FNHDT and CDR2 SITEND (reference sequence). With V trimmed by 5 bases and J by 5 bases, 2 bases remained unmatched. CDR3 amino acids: CASRTGGHAEQFF. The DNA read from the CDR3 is TGTGCCAGCAGGACTGGGGGTCATGCT.

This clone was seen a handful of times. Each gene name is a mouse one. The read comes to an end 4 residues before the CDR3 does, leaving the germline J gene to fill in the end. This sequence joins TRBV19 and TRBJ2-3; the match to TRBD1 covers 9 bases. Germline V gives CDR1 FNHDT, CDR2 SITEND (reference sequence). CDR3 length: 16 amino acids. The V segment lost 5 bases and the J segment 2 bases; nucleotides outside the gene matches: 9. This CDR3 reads CASRPFRDRVAETLYF. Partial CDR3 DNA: TGTGCCAGCAGACCCTTCCGGGACAGGGTTGCAGAA. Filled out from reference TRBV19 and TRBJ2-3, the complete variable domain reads GGIITQTPKFLIGQEGQKLTLKCQQNFNHDTMYWYRQDSGKGLRLIYYSITENDLQKGDLSEGYDASREKKSSFSLTVTSAQKNEMAVFLCASRPFRDRVAETLYFGSGTRLTVL.

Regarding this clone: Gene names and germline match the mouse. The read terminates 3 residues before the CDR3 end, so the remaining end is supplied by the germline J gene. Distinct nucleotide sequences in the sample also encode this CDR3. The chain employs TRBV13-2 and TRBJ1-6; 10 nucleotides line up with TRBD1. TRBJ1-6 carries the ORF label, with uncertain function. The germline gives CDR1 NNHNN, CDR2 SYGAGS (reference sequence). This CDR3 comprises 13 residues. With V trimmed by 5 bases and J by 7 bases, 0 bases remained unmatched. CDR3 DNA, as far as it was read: TGTGCCAGCGGGGGACAGGGGAATTCGCCC. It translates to CASGGQGNSP. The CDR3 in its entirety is CASGGQGNSPLYF.